The clone carrying this T cell receptor (beta chain) was counted a few times. The antigen is unknown. Treatment here: roughly 11-day PBMC culture with coronavirus spike peptide pools or control peptides (ViraFEST assay). These data originate in a study of vaccination and CD4 T cells after COVID-19. Researchers used the Oncomine TCR Beta short-read assay to sequence DNA from cultured CD4+ T cells. Via MiXCR, TCRdb re-called the PCR reads, giving one row per CDR3 protein. This sample has roughly 11,000 distinct CDR3 sequences, with roughly 82% found just once. With 5 bases removed from V and 1 base from J, the gap between germline ends came to 20 bases. The CDR3 consists of 18 residues. Germline V gene sequence: CDR1 SGHVS, CDR2 FNYEAQ.

The sequence was collected from a human donor who had recovered from COVID-19. The chain links TRBV7-6 to TRBJ2-2, with a weak D call TRBD1 (6 bases). What was sequenced was CD4+ T cells from blood, cultured in vitro. The CDR3 DNA reads TGTGCCAGCAGCCCCCGAAATACAGGGTTCGGGAACACCGGGGAGCTGTTTTTT. Its protein product is CASSPRNTGFGNTGELFF.